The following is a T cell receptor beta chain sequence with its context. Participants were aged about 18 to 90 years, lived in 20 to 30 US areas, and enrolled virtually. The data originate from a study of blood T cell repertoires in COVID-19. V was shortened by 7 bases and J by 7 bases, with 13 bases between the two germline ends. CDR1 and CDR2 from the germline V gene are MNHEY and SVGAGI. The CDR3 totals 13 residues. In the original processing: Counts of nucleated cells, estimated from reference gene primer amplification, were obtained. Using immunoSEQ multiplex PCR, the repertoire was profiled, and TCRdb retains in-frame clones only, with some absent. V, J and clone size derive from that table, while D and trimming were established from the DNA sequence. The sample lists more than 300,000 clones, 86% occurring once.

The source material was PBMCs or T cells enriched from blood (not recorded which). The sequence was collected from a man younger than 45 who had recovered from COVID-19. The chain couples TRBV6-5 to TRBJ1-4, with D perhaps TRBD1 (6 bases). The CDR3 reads CASTRQDGEKLFF. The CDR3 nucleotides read TGTGCCAGCACCCGACAGGACGGTGAAAAACTGTTTTTT.